Listed below are T cell receptor beta chains from one sample, sequenced in a study of vaccination effects on CD4 cells after COVID-19. Libraries were prepared by immunoSEQ multiplex PCR; TCRdb keeps only in-frame clonotypes and omits some of them. The sample records tens of thousands of clones, 75% being singletons. Antigen specificity for these receptors is unknown. The sample here was CD4+ T cells from PBMCs cultured without peptide, taken after COVID-19 vaccination. These TCRs come from a human donor who had a prior SARS-CoV-2 infection. The CDR3 runs from the conserved cysteine through the conserved F or W. The order of the fields is CDR3 DNA, CDR3 protein, J gene, clone size, CDR3 length, V gene, D gene. A D gene is named only where the DNA matches it firmly. Expanded clones get a size class; other rows say once, few or many, or leave the size out.

CDR3 DNA: TGCAGCGTTGGTATGACGGATGGCTACACCTTC
CDR3 protein: CSVGMTDGYTF
J gene: TRBJ1-2
clone size: NA
CDR3 length: 11
V gene: TRBV29-1
D gene: NA

CDR3 DNA: TGTGCCAGCAGTGCAGGGGGGTCCGGTGGAGAGACCCAGTACTTC
CDR3 protein: CASSAGGSGGETQYF
J gene: TRBJ2-5
clone size: NA
CDR3 length: 15
V gene: TRBV25-1
D gene: NA

CDR3 DNA: TGTGCCAGCAGCGAACAGGGGGCGGGAGGCACTGAAGCTTTCTTT
CDR3 protein: CASSEQGAGGTEAFF
J gene: TRBJ1-1
clone size: NA
CDR3 length: 15
V gene: TRBV5-6
D gene: TRBD1

CDR3 DNA: TGTGCCAGCAGCCCCAAGCGGGAGGGGGGTATCCATACGCAGTATTTT
CDR3 protein: CASSPKREGGIHTQYF
J gene: TRBJ2-3
clone size: NA
CDR3 length: 16
V gene: TRBV7-3
D gene: TRBD2

CDR3 DNA: TGTGCCAGCAGCTTAGGTATTGTTGGACCACCCCCGAGGACTGAAGCTTTCTTT
CDR3 protein: CASSLGIVGPPPRTEAFF
J gene: TRBJ1-1
clone size: NA
CDR3 length: 18
V gene: TRBV7-9
D gene: NA

CDR3 DNA: TGTGCCAGTAGTACCAACTTCCGGGACGGAGGGTCGTCCGAGCAGTACTTC
CDR3 protein: CASSTNFRDGGSSEQYF
J gene: TRBJ2-7
clone size: few
CDR3 length: 17
V gene: TRBV19
D gene: NA

CDR3 DNA: TGTGCCAGCAGCCCTCGGGACAGCACAGATACGCAGTATTTT
CDR3 protein: CASSPRDSTDTQYF
J gene: TRBJ2-3
clone size: NA
CDR3 length: 14
V gene: TRBV3-1/TRBV3-2
D gene: NA

CDR3 DNA: TGTGCCAGCAGCTCCACCAGGGCCCGCACGGATGAGCAGTTCTTC
CDR3 protein: CASSSTRARTDEQFF
J gene: TRBJ2-1
clone size: few
CDR3 length: 15
V gene: TRBV7-2
D gene: NA

CDR3 DNA: TGCGCCAGCAGCTTGGGACTAATGGAGACCCAGTACTTC
CDR3 protein: CASSLGLMETQYF
J gene: TRBJ2-5
clone size: NA
CDR3 length: 13
V gene: TRBV5-1
D gene: NA

CDR3 DNA: TGTGCCTGGAGCGGGGGACAGGGGGCTTATGGCTACACCTTC
CDR3 protein: CAWSGGQGAYGYTF
J gene: TRBJ1-2
clone size: NA
CDR3 length: 14
V gene: TRBV30
D gene: TRBD1

CDR3 DNA: TGCGCCAGCAGCTTAGTGGGGAGCTCCTACAATGAGCAGTTCTTC
CDR3 protein: CASSLVGSSYNEQFF
J gene: TRBJ2-1
clone size: NA
CDR3 length: 15
V gene: TRBV5-1
D gene: NA

CDR3 DNA: TGTGCCAGCAGCTTAGCGGGAGTCTCCTACAATGAGCAGTTCTTC
CDR3 protein: CASSLAGVSYNEQFF
J gene: TRBJ2-1
clone size: NA
CDR3 length: 15
V gene: TRBV7-2
D gene: NA

CDR3 DNA: TGTGCCAGCAGCACCGGGACTAGCGGCAGAAATGAGCAGTTCTTC
CDR3 protein: CASSTGTSGRNEQFF
J gene: TRBJ2-1
clone size: NA
CDR3 length: 15
V gene: TRBV13
D gene: TRBD2

CDR3 DNA: TGTGCCAGCAGCCCGGGGGGTTATAGGGGTGAAGCTTTCTTT
CDR3 protein: CASSPGGYRGEAFF
J gene: TRBJ1-1
clone size: NA
CDR3 length: 14
V gene: TRBV7-9
D gene: NA

CDR3 DNA: TGTGCCAGCAGAGTAACGCGGGGGGCCTCTCCCGGTGAGCAGTTCTTC
CDR3 protein: CASRVTRGASPGEQFF
J gene: TRBJ2-1
clone size: NA
CDR3 length: 16
V gene: TRBV7-8
D gene: TRBD2

CDR3 DNA: TGTGCCAGCAGCTCTGGGACAGGGGTGTACAATGAGCAGTTCTTC
CDR3 protein: CASSSGTGVYNEQFF
J gene: TRBJ2-1
clone size: NA
CDR3 length: 15
V gene: TRBV7-3
D gene: TRBD1

CDR3 DNA: TGTGCCAGCAGCCGGGGACAGTTAGAGACCCAGTACTTC
CDR3 protein: CASSRGQLETQYF
J gene: TRBJ2-5
clone size: few
CDR3 length: 13
V gene: TRBV7-3
D gene: TRBD1

CDR3 DNA: TGTGCCAGTAGTATTCGCGGGACCACAACTACCTACAATGAGCAGTTCTTC
CDR3 protein: CASSIRGTTTTYNEQFF
J gene: TRBJ2-1
clone size: NA
CDR3 length: 17
V gene: TRBV19
D gene: NA

CDR3 DNA: TGCAGTATGTGGGATACTGAAGCTTTCTTT
CDR3 protein: CSMWDTEAFF
J gene: TRBJ1-1
clone size: NA
CDR3 length: 10
V gene: TRBV20-1
D gene: NA

CDR3 DNA: TGCGCCAGCAGCCTAGGGTGGGGCGGGGGCGAGCAGTACTTC
CDR3 protein: CASSLGWGGGEQYF
J gene: TRBJ2-7
clone size: NA
CDR3 length: 14
V gene: TRBV4-3
D gene: TRBD2

CDR3 DNA: TGTGCCACCAGTGATTTGGGGGGGGCCTATGGCTACACCTTC
CDR3 protein: CATSDLGGAYGYTF
J gene: TRBJ1-2
clone size: NA
CDR3 length: 14
V gene: TRBV24-1
D gene: NA

CDR3 DNA: TGCGCCAGCAGCTCTACAGGGGGCTTAACATCAGATACGCAGTATTTT
CDR3 protein: CASSSTGGLTSDTQYF
J gene: TRBJ2-3
clone size: once
CDR3 length: 16
V gene: TRBV5-1
D gene: TRBD1

CDR3 DNA: TGCGCCAGCAGCTTGGGTGGTAACCAAGAGACCCAGTACTTC
CDR3 protein: CASSLGGNQETQYF
J gene: TRBJ2-5
clone size: NA
CDR3 length: 14
V gene: TRBV5-1
D gene: NA

CDR3 DNA: TGTGCCAGCAGTTACGGGGAGACCCAGTACTTC
CDR3 protein: CASSYGETQYF
J gene: TRBJ2-5
clone size: NA
CDR3 length: 11
V gene: TRBV6-5
D gene: NA

CDR3 DNA: TGTGCCAGCAGCGTTGACAGGGTCTCCTACAATGAGCAGTTCTTC
CDR3 protein: CASSVDRVSYNEQFF
J gene: TRBJ2-1
clone size: NA
CDR3 length: 15
V gene: TRBV7-2
D gene: TRBD1

CDR3 DNA: TGTGCCAGCAGCCAAGAATGGGGGGTCTCCTATAATTCACCCCTCCACTTT
CDR3 protein: CASSQEWGVSYNSPLHF
J gene: TRBJ1-6
clone size: NA
CDR3 length: 17
V gene: TRBV3-1/TRBV3-2
D gene: NA

CDR3 DNA: TGTGCCAGCAGTCGGGTGGGGGTCGGGGAGACCCAGTACTTC
CDR3 protein: CASSRVGVGETQYF
J gene: TRBJ2-5
clone size: once
CDR3 length: 14
V gene: TRBV6-5
D gene: NA

CDR3 DNA: TGCGCCAGCAGCTTCCGGGCCGGGACTAGCGGGCGTGATGAGCAGTTCTTC
CDR3 protein: CASSFRAGTSGRDEQFF
J gene: TRBJ2-1
clone size: few
CDR3 length: 17
V gene: TRBV5-1
D gene: TRBD2

CDR3 DNA: TGTGCCAGCTCACCACGGACTAGCGGGGGGGCCGTCTACAATGAGCAGTTCTTC
CDR3 protein: CASSPRTSGGAVYNEQFF
J gene: TRBJ2-1
clone size: few
CDR3 length: 18
V gene: TRBV18
D gene: TRBD2

CDR3 DNA: TGTGCCACCAGCAGAGATTTCAGGGTTGTGAACATTCAGTACTTC
CDR3 protein: CATSRDFRVVNIQYF
J gene: TRBJ2-4
clone size: NA
CDR3 length: 15
V gene: TRBV15
D gene: NA

CDR3 DNA: TGTGCCAGCTCACCGGACAATAACTATGGCTACACCTTC
CDR3 protein: CASSPDNNYGYTF
J gene: TRBJ1-2
clone size: NA
CDR3 length: 13
V gene: TRBV18
D gene: NA

CDR3 DNA: TGTGCCTGGAGTCGACCCGGGGGCCCCTCCTACGAGCAGTACTTC
CDR3 protein: CAWSRPGGPSYEQYF
J gene: TRBJ2-7
clone size: NA
CDR3 length: 15
V gene: TRBV30
D gene: NA

CDR3 DNA: TGTGCCAGCAACTCGGGACCAGGTTGGGTTGAGCAGTTCTTC
CDR3 protein: CASNSGPGWVEQFF
J gene: TRBJ2-1
clone size: NA
CDR3 length: 14
V gene: TRBV11-2
D gene: NA

CDR3 DNA: TGTGCCACCAGCAGAGCCGGCGGGCTAGGAGCCTACGAGCAGTACTTC
CDR3 protein: CATSRAGGLGAYEQYF
J gene: TRBJ2-7
clone size: NA
CDR3 length: 16
V gene: TRBV15
D gene: NA

CDR3 DNA: TGCGCCAGCAGCTACCTCCCAGGACAGGTCGGAAACACCATATATTTT
CDR3 protein: CASSYLPGQVGNTIYF
J gene: TRBJ1-3
clone size: NA
CDR3 length: 16
V gene: TRBV5-1
D gene: TRBD1

CDR3 DNA: TGTGCCAGCAGTTTCCACCCGGACAGGGTTGCTAACTATGGCTACACCTTC
CDR3 protein: CASSFHPDRVANYGYTF
J gene: TRBJ1-2
clone size: NA
CDR3 length: 17
V gene: TRBV27
D gene: TRBD1